The 6 T cell receptor beta chains in this list originate from one sample, sequenced in a study of patients and donors after allogeneic stem cell transplantation. Each CDR3 protein gets one entry after TCRdb re-called the RT-PCR reads with MiXCR. The sample has 390,000 or so distinct CDR3 sequences, about a sixth seen once; the top ten hold around 7.9%. Sequencing input: blood, either unsorted or a sorted T cell fraction (not recorded which). The receptors originated from a human donor who was either an allogeneic HSCT recipient or a stem cell or donor lymphocyte infusion donor (not recorded which). It is not recorded whose cells these are; they may come from a transplant donor.

This clonotype was recorded many times. The chain links TRBV20-1 to TRBJ1-4; D gene uncertain. Trimming removed 6 bases at V and 1 base at J, with 15 bases between. Looked up from germline, CDR1 is DFQATT and CDR2 is SNEGSKA (reference sequence). The CDR3 has 15 residues. The CDR3 DNA reads TGCAGTGCCAGACCTCCCCGGGGAACTAATGAAAAACTGTTTTTT. Protein: CSARPPRGTNEKLFF.

The chain couples TRBV9 to TRBJ1-2; D is possibly TRBD1 (5 bases). Germline-derived CDR1 and CDR2 are SGDLS and YYNGEE. Between the trimmed V and J ends, which lost 0 bases and 3 bases, there was a span of 12 bases. This CDR3 has 15 residues. Written as DNA, the CDR3 is TGTGCCAGCAGCGTAGGTGCAGGGAACCACTATGGCTACACCTTC. It is translated as CASSVGAGNHYGYTF.

Only one count was recorded for this clonotype. This chain links TRBV12-3 or TRBV12-4 with TRBJ2-7; D ambiguous. This CDR3 is built from 13 residues. Trimming shortened V by 2 bases and J by 4 bases, and 9 bases separated the two germline ends. The CDR3 region has the DNA TGTGCCAGCAGTTTAATTGCCGGTTACGAGCAGTACTTC. Its protein is CASSLIAGYEQYF.

The V call is TRBV5-1, the J call TRBJ2-1; maybe TRBD1 (6 bases). Germline V gives CDR1 SGHRS, CDR2 YFSETQ. The CDR3 is 16 amino acids. Trimming took off 8 bases at V and 0 bases at J, with 18 bases between the two ends. The CDR3 coding sequence is TGCGCCAGTAAACTAACAGGGAAAAGCTCCTACAATGAGCAGTTCTTC. It codes for CASKLTGKSSYNEQFF. Drawing the rest from reference TRBV5-1 and TRBJ2-1, the complete variable domain is KAGVTQTPRYLIKTRGQQVTLSCSPISGHRSVSWYQQTPGQGLQFLFEYFSETQRNKGNFPGRFSGRQFSNSRSEMNVSTLELGDSALYLCASKLTGKSSYNEQFFGPGTRLTVL.

There are many counts of this clonotype. The V call is TRBV4-1, the J call TRBJ2-7, with 8 bases that match TRBD1. Germline CDR1 and CDR2: MGHRA and YSYEKL. V shed 2 bases, J shed 2 bases, and the junction held 17 bases outside the gene matches. There are 19 residues in the CDR3. The CDR3 spells CASSQTSRRTGTYTYEQYF. As DNA, the CDR3 is TGCGCCAGCAGCCAAACGTCAAGACGGACAGGGACGTACACCTACGAGCAGTACTTC.

This clonotype appeared many times. The chain has TRBV20-1 and TRBJ2-7, with D possibly being TRBD2 (5 bases). Trimming cost V 0 bases and J 1 base, with 7 bases left between them. From germline, CDR1 is DFQATT and CDR2 SNEGSKA (reference sequence). This CDR3 region has 13 residues. The CDR3 protein is CSAREAGSYEQYF. The CDR3 DNA sequence: TGCAGTGCTAGAGAGGCGGGTTCCTACGAGCAGTACTTC.